This T cell receptor (beta chain) was found in a study of blood T cell repertoires in COVID-19 (TCRdb year 2020). Looking at the study overall: Recovered participants in ImmuneRACE Cohort 3 were defined as having two consecutive negative NP/OP PCR tests, clearance from a healthcare professional, or resolution of symptoms. Deeply sampled blood TCRbeta repertoires from subjects exposed to, actively infected with, or recovered from COVID-19 were included in the dataset. A freely available public database, intended as a resource for researchers studying the immune response to SARS-CoV-2, is where the repertoires were released. Collaborator samples came from the United States, Italy and Spain and covered acute and convalescent phases of COVID-19. The material from the prospective study consisted of cDNA or gDNA derived from T cells, B-cell-depleted T cells, or PBMCs. Sample metadata almost always included a de-identified subject ID, COVID-19 status, age in years and sex. Samples were obtained from the ongoing ImmuneRACE study (first 160 participants) and from over a thousand subjects provided by 6 global collaborators. Where available, HLA class I and class II types were obtained from metadata supplied by the sample provider rather than from assay-based typing. On the study overall, not on this receptor specifically: Clinical and demographic metadata were provided uncurated, with the amount varying by source and participant.

Per the germline V gene, SGHRS is the CDR1 and YFSETQ is the CDR2. The CDR3 contains 14 residues, cysteine and phenylalanine counted. Left in the record is the CDR3 DNA by itself, 42 bases read in frame from the first base. V and J are truncated by 4 bases and 3 bases respectively, leaving an intervening sequence of 12 bases. Participants in the prospective study were enrolled through a virtual design, were aged roughly 18 to 95 years, and lived in roughly 24 United States geographic areas. To assign participants to cohorts, the prospective study relied on clinical history that participants themselves reported in a screening survey and a study questionnaire. In the prospective study, whole blood, serum and a nasopharyngeal or oropharyngeal swab were collected from each participant by mobile phlebotomists. Prospective study participants could optionally give additional blood draws and questionnaires over an approximately two-month period. Before DNA extraction, prospective study blood samples were shipped either frozen or at room temperature.

On this clone itself: What this receptor recognizes is not known. No quality values exist for individual bases; no much larger clone is one base distant.

TCRbeta CDR3 regions were amplified from genomic DNA using the immunoSEQ Assay, a bias-controlled multiplex PCR. The authors processed their data as follows. The number of nucleated cells in each sample was estimated from the amplification of reference gene primers within the assay. To quantify the absolute abundance of each unique TCRbeta CDR3 rearrangement, sequence reads were collapsed and filtered. For each sample, productive Simpson clonality was calculated by taking the square root of Simpson's diversity index across productive rearrangements. As stored in TCRdb, this immuneACCESS dataset retains in-frame rearrangements with V and J assigned. A fraction of the clones does not appear; measured against another copy, unresolved V genes explain less than half of the discrepancy, and the remainder lacks a known reason. The DNA gave D and trimming, while V, J and clone size come from that table. In this sample the table shows 250,000 to 350,000 clones, roughly 91% of which occur a single time. Around 2% of the sample comes from the top ten.

This clonotype was sampled from an older woman in a cohort exposed to, infected with or recovered from COVID-19 (not recorded which). This chain joins TRBV5-1 to TRBJ2-3; the D gene is perhaps TRBD1, from 6 matching bases. Sequencing was carried out using PBMCs or T cells enriched from blood (not recorded which). The CDR3 reads as follows: CASSTGIRTDTQYF. The sequence in DNA is TGCGCCAGCAGCACAGGGATCAGAACAGATACGCAGTATTTT.